Included here is one T cell receptor beta chain sequence, with context. No cognate antigen has been identified for it. No qualities accompany the bases; no much larger clone lies one base away. Library preparation was by 5' RACE. Sequencing used a NextSeq 500. To correct for sequencing error and PCR bias, the TCR library protocol tagged individual cDNA molecules with unique molecular identifiers. TCR alpha and beta chains were both sequenced, and the abundances of alpha and beta sequences in each sample were closely correlated with each other. For the original study's pipeline: Decombinator V4 was used to perform V gene, J gene and CDR3 annotation of TCR sequences. Expanded TCRs were defined as changing significantly between any two time points under a Poisson model with p below 0.0001. Abundances of TCRs were expressed as counts per million after normalisation to the total number of TCRs sequenced in each sample. TRAV1-2 paired with TRAJ12, TRAJ20 or TRAJ33 defined MAIT TCRs, while TRAV10 paired with TRAJ18 defined iNKT TCRs. VDJdb, accessed 1 November 2021, was searched for CMV, EBV and SARS-CoV-2 annotated TCRs, with TCRs annotated for multiple antigens excluded. The raw public reads went through TCRdb reprocessing: fastp at Q25, MiXCR clone calling, in-frame beta chains kept. All rows with the same CDR3 protein become a single entry with the most common DNA and genes. The V and J calls and clone size come from TCRdb's table, not from the authors' own analysis. In this sample the table shows 68,000 or so distinct CDR3 sequences, over 10% of which occur a single time. 4% to 5% of the sample is taken by the ten largest.

V lost 5 bases and J lost 6 bases; the stretch between them is 11 bases long. Spanning cysteine to phenylalanine, the CDR3 consists of 12 amino acids. Left in the record is the CDR3 DNA by itself, 36 bases read in frame from the first base. CDR1 SEHNR and CDR2 FQNEAQ were looked up in the germline V gene (reference sequence). The sample is drawn from a study of early T cells in non-severe SARS-CoV-2 infection (dated by TCRdb to about 2021). Regarding the research as a whole: TCR sequencing used bulk RNA from unsorted whole blood, so alpha and beta chains could not be paired. Paper-wide results and their limitations: VDJdb matching was skewed toward anti-spike CD8 responses and likely underestimated virus-specific expansions, missing private and CD4 specificities.

Set within a cohort of healthcare workers in London, UK, this nested case-control study involved weekly PCR testing of nasopharyngeal swabs along with blood sampling. Between 23 and 31 March 2020, the week of the UK lockdown, healthcare workers were enrolled and then followed up weekly for as long as 16 weeks. The chain employs TRBV7-9 and TRBJ2-7; a tentative D match to TRBD1 spans 5 bases. The receptor was isolated from an adult who was a healthcare worker with PCR-confirmed SARS-CoV-2 infection or an uninfected control (not recorded which). Sequencing was performed on whole blood. The nucleotide sequence is TGTGCCAGCAGCACGTCAGGGTCCGAGCAGTACTTC. It codes for CASSTSGSEQYF.